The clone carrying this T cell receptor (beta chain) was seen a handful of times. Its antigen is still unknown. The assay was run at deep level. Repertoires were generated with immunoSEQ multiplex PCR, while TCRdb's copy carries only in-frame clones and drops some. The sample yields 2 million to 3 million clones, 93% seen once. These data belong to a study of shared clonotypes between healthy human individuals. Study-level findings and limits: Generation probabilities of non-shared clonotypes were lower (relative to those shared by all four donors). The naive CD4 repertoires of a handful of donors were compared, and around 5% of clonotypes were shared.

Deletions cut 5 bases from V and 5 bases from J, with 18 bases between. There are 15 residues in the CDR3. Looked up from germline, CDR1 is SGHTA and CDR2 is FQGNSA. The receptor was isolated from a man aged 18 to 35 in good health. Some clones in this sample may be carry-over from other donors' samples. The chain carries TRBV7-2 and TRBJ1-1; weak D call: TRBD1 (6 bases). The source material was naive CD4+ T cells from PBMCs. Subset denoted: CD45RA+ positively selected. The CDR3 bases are TGTGCCAGCAGCCCGTGGGGAGGAGGGGGGACTGAAGCTTTCTTT. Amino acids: CASSPWGGGGTEAFF.